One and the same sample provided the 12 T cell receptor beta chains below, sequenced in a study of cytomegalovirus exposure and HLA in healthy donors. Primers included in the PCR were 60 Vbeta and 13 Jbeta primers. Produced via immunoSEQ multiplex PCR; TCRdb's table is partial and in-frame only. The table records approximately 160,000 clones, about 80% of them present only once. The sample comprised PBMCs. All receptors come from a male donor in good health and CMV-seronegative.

The CDR3 DNA reads as TGTGCCTGGGATTCCGGGACAGGGCACTCTGGGGCCAACGTCCTGACTTTC. Amino acid sequence: CAWDSGTGHSGANVLTF. V usage is TRBV30 and J usage is TRBJ2-6, with TRBD1 matching 9 bases. The germline V gene encodes CDR1 GTSNPN and CDR2 SVGIG (reference sequence). Unmatched junction bases numbered 8, after V lost 5 bases and J lost 0 bases. This CDR3 comprises 17 residues.

The CDR3 sequence: CAISESRTGVSGNTIYF. The CDR3 DNA reads as TGTGCCATCAGTGAGTCAAGAACAGGGGTCTCTGGAAACACCATATATTTT. The rearrangement uses TRBV10-3 and TRBJ1-3; 7 bases map to TRBD1. The ends lost 0 bases at V and 0 bases at J; junction bases unmatched: 5. Germline V gene sequence: CDR1 ENHRY, CDR2 SYGVKD. CDR3 length: 17 residues.

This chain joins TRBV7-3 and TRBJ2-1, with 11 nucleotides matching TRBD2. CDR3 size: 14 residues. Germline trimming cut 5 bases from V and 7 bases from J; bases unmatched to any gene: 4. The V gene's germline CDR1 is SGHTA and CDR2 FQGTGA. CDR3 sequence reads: CASSASGRHNEQFF. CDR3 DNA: TGTGCCAGCAGCGCTAGCGGGAGGCATAATGAGCAGTTCTTC.

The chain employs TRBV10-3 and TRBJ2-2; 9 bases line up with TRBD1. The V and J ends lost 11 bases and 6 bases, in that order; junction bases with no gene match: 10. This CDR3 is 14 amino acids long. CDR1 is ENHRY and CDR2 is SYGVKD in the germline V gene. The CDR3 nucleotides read TGTGCCGTACTACAGGGGGCTCTAGCCGGGGAGCTGTTTTTT. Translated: CAVLQGALAGELFF.

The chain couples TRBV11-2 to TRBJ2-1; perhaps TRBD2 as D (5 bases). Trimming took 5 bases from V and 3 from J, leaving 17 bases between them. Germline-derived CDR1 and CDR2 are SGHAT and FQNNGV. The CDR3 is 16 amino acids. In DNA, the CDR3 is TGTGCCAGCAGCCCCTTCGGGGTGGGATTCTACAATGAGCAGTTCTTC. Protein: CASSPFGVGFYNEQFF.

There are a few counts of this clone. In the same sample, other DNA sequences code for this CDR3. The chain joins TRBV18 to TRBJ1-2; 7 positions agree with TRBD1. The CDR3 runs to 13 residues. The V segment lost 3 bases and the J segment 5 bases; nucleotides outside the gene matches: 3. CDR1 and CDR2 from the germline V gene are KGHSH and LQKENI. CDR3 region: CASSPGTEYGYTF. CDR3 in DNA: TGTGCCAGCTCACCTGGGACAGAATATGGCTACACCTTC.

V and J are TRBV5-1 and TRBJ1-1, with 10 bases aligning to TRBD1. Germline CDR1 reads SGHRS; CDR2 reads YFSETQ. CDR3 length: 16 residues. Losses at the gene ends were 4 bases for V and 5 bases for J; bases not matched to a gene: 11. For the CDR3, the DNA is TGCGCCAGCAGCGAGGGGACAGGGGTAGAGGTGACTGAAGCTTTCTTT. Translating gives CASSEGTGVEVTEAFF.

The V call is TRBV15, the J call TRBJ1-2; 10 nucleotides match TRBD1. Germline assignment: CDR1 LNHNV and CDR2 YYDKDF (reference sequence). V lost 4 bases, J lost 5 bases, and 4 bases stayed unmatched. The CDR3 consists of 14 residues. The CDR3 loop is CATSMGQGRYGYTF. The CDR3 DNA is TGTGCCACCAGCATGGGACAGGGGAGGTATGGCTACACCTTC.

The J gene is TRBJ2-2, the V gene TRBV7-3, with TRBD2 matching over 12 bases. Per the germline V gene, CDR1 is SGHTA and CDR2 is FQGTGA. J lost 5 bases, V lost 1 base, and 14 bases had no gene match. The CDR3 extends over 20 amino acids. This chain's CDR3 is CASSLIPPGLAGGPTGELFF. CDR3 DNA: TGTGCCAGCAGCTTAATCCCCCCCGGGCTAGCGGGGGGGCCTACCGGGGAGCTGTTTTTT.

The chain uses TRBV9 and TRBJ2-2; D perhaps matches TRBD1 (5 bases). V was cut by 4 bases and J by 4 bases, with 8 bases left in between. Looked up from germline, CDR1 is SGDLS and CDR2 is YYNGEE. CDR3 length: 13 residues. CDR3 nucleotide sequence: TGTGCCAGCAGCCCACAGGTCACCGGGGAGCTGTTTTTT. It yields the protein CASSPQVTGELFF.

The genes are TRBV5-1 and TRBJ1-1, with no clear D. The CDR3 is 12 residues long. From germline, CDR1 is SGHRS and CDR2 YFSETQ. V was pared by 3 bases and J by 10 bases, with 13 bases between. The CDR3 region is CASSSTTEAAFF. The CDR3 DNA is TGCGCCAGCAGCTCTACCACCGAAGCAGCTTTCTTT.

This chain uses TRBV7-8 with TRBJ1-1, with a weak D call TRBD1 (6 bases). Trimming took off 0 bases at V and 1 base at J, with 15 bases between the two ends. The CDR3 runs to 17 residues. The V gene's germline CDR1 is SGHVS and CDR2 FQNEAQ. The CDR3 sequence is CASSLAQQGRRNTEAFF. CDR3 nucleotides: TGTGCCAGCAGCTTAGCGCAGCAGGGGCGCAGGAACACTGAAGCTTTCTTT.